The source of this T cell receptor beta chain is a study of blood T cells in healthy people across ages. Overall study results and limits: TCR beta diversity, measured per million T cells, fell in a roughly linear way with age.

This clonotype was seen only a few times. Its matching antigen is unknown. CDR1 is MGHRA and CDR2 is YSYEKL in the germline V gene. The CDR3 sequence is 18 residues long. J gave up 2 bases and V 4 bases, and 10 bases lay outside the gene matches. Combining a sample-barcoded 5' primer with a J-beta primer mix, a second PCR ran for roughly 7 to 11 cycles. TCRdb itself ran the 5' RACE reads through MiXCR, one entry per CDR3 protein. Of 790,000 or so distinct CDR3 sequences in the sample, around 50% were seen once. The sample, roughly 9.5 milliliters of peripheral blood, was drawn from each donor. The sequencing sample was made of blood. This TCR derives from a man aged 35 to 55 in good health. This chain uses TRBV4-1 with TRBJ2-6; 8 bases fit TRBD1. Here the CDR3 reads CASSPFVQGATGANVLTF. DNA for the CDR3: TGCGCCAGCAGCCCCTTTGTTCAGGGGGCGACTGGGGCCAACGTCCTGACTTTC.